There are a few counts of the clone carrying this T cell receptor (gamma chain). A read error likely explains why the TCRdb protein, taken from a much larger clone, differs from this DNA's translation at residue 10; the protein shown is translated from the DNA. Different DNA sequences within this sample yield the same CDR3. Sequencing covered both gamma and delta TCR chains per sample. TCRdb reanalysed the multiplex PCR reads via CATT. The sample shows 20,000 to 30,000 gamma-chain clones, around 2.9% of them seen only once. This sample was taken from a study of γδ T cells in repeated Plasmodium falciparum infection. Study context: Malaria-naive adults were infected with P. falciparum NF54 four times over around 600 days.

The TCR originated in a pool of human donors (malaria-infected and uninfected, not separated). Material for sequencing was gamma-delta T cells from blood.

The CDR3 region is CATWDGLNYHKKLF. The CDR3 nucleotides read TGTGCCACCTGGGATGGGCTGAATTATCATAAGAAACTCTTT. The chain links TRGV4 to TRGJ1 or TRGJ2. The J gene was not available in TCRdb and was assigned here by matching the DNA to germline segments. The CDR3 is 14 residues long. Germline-derived CDR1 and CDR2 are EGSTGY and YDSYTSSV.